The rows below give T cell receptor beta chains drawn from one sample of a study of blood T cell repertoires in COVID-19. The data were produced by immunoSEQ multiplex PCR, yet TCRdb's version contains in-frame clones alone and is incomplete. The sample carries tens of thousands of clones, roughly 87% recorded once. Sequenced: peripheral blood. The receptors derive from a man aged 50-59 years with acute or convalescent COVID-19. Both conserved end residues are part of each CDR3. The D gene is left open where the match is weak. Where a row states a size, it is once, few, many or the class of an expanded clone; other rows omit it.

v_gene,d_gene,j_gene,abundance,CDR3nt,CDR3aa
TRBV4-1,NA,TRBJ1-1,once,TGCGCCAGCAGTCCGGTGAGGAACACTGAAGCTTTCTTT,CASSPVRNTEAFF
TRBV5-1,NA,TRBJ2-1,NA,TGCGCCAGCAAAGCCGGGGTTTCCACTGGAGACAATGAGCAGTTCTTC,CASKAGVSTGDNEQFF
TRBV7-3,TRBD1,TRBJ1-1,NA,TGTGCCAGCAGCTTAGTGACAGGGGGACCGAACACTGAAGCTTTCTTT,CASSLVTGGPNTEAFF
TRBV3-1/TRBV3-2,NA,TRBJ2-3,NA,TGTGCCAGCAGCCACCAGGGCGGCACAGATACGCAGTATTTT,CASSHQGGTDTQYF
TRBV6-5,TRBD1,TRBJ1-2,NA,TGTGCCAGCTCCCGGGACAGGGATGATTATGGCTACACCTTC,CASSRDRDDYGYTF
TRBV29-1,NA,TRBJ1-3,NA,TGCAGCGTTGAGGGGGGCTCTGGAAACACCATATATTTT,CSVEGGSGNTIYF
TRBV10-1,TRBD1,TRBJ1-1,NA,TGCGCCAGCAGCCCCGGGACAGGGGGCTCGAACACTGAAGCTTTCTTT,CASSPGTGGSNTEAFF
TRBV5-6,NA,TRBJ2-7,NA,TGTGCCAGCAGCCCCGGGACCTACGAGCAGTACTTC,CASSPGTYEQYF
TRBV4-1,TRBD2,TRBJ2-1,NA,TGCGCCAGCAGCCAAGGGTCGGGGGGGTACAATGAGCAGTTCTTC,CASSQGSGGYNEQFF
TRBV6-2/TRBV6-3,NA,TRBJ1-2,NA,TGTGCCAGCAGCCAACAGGGCTATGGCTACACCTTC,CASSQQGYGYTF
TRBV2,NA,TRBJ1-5,NA,TGTGCCAGCAGTGATATGTCTAGCAATCAGCCCCAGCATTTT,CASSDMSSNQPQHF
TRBV12-3/TRBV12-4,TRBD1,TRBJ1-1,NA,TGTGCCAGCAGTTGGACAGGGAACACTGAAGCTTTCTTT,CASSWTGNTEAFF
TRBV18,NA,TRBJ2-6,few,TGTGCCAGCTCACCGTTTGACGGGTACTCTGGGGCCAACGTCCTGACTTTC,CASSPFDGYSGANVLTF
TRBV28,TRBD1,TRBJ1-4,NA,TGTGCCAGCAGTCATACCCGACAGGGGGGTAATGAAAAACTGTTTTTT,CASSHTRQGGNEKLFF
TRBV2,NA,TRBJ1-6,NA,TGTGCCAGCAGTGAAGGTCGCCAGGGCTGGGGTTCACCCCTCCACTTT,CASSEGRQGWGSPLHF
TRBV24-1,TRBD1,TRBJ2-2,NA,TGTGCCACCAGTGATACCCGGACAGGGGGCTTTGGGTCCGGGGAGCTGTTTTTT,CATSDTRTGGFGSGELFF
TRBV3-1/TRBV3-2,TRBD1,TRBJ1-6,NA,TGTGCCAGCAGCCAAGGACAGGGGTCACCCCTCCACTTT,CASSQGQGSPLHF
TRBV5-1,TRBD1,TRBJ1-1,once,TGCGCCAGCAGCTCGGGACAGGGCCTCATGAACACTGAAGCTTTCTTT,CASSSGQGLMNTEAFF
TRBV11-2,NA,TRBJ2-7,NA,TGTGCCAGCAGCTCGGACAGCTACGAGCAGTACTTC,CASSSDSYEQYF
TRBV9,NA,TRBJ2-1,NA,TGTGCCAGCAGCCCCTTTCCGGGGGACAATGAGCAGTTCTTC,CASSPFPGDNEQFF
TRBV3-1/TRBV3-2,NA,TRBJ2-1,NA,TGTGCCAGCAGCCAAACAGGGTTTGAGCAGTTCTTC,CASSQTGFEQFF
TRBV6-1,NA,TRBJ2-7,once,TGTGCCAGCAGTGAATGGTCCGAGTCAAGCGCCTACGAGCAGTACTTC,CASSEWSESSAYEQYF
TRBV4-1,TRBD1,TRBJ1-2,NA,TGCGCCAGCAGCCAAGAGGGGGACTTGGCAGGGGGGAACTATGGCTACACCTTC,CASSQEGDLAGGNYGYTF
TRBV4-2,NA,TRBJ2-5,NA,TGTGCCAGCAGCCAAGATCGGGGGGCGGGGGAGACCCAGTACTTC,CASSQDRGAGETQYF
TRBV19,TRBD2,TRBJ2-5,NA,TGTGCCAGTAGTATTTCCGGTTGGAGCGGGGGGGGCGACTTCCAAGAGACCCAGTACTTC,CASSISGWSGGGDFQETQYF
TRBV7-6,NA,TRBJ1-1,NA,TGTGCCAGCAGCCCCCAGGCGCTCGGGAACACTGAAGCTTTCTTT,CASSPQALGNTEAFF
TRBV12-5,NA,TRBJ2-1,NA,TGTGCTAGTGGTTTGGCTACAGGGTTCAATGAGCAGTTCTTC,CASGLATGFNEQFF
TRBV12-3/TRBV12-4,TRBD1,TRBJ2-1,NA,TGTGCCAGCAGTACCGGGACAGCGAATGAGCAGTTCTTC,CASSTGTANEQFF
TRBV4-2,TRBD2,TRBJ2-7,NA,TGTGCCAGCAGCCCGGGGGGAAGCTCCTACGAGCAGTACTTC,CASSPGGSSYEQYF
TRBV7-2,TRBD2,TRBJ2-7,NA,TGTGCCAGCAGCTTAGTCCTAGCGGGGGGATCCTACGAGCAGTACTTC,CASSLVLAGGSYEQYF
TRBV10-1,NA,TRBJ2-3,NA,TGCGCCAGCAGCGATAGCGGAGCCGCTAGCACAGATACGCAGTATTTT,CASSDSGAASTDTQYF
TRBV30,TRBD1,TRBJ1-2,NA,TGTGCCTGGAGTGTCGGAGGGGGCGGAAGAAACTATGGCTACACCTTC,CAWSVGGGGRNYGYTF
TRBV30,NA,TRBJ2-1,few,TGTGCCTGGGGACGGTACAATGAGCAGTTCTTC,CAWGRYNEQFF
TRBV3-1/TRBV3-2,TRBD1,TRBJ1-5,NA,TGTGCCAGCAGCCCTGGACAGGGGGCTTACAATCAGCCCCAGCATTTT,CASSPGQGAYNQPQHF
TRBV27,TRBD1,TRBJ2-7,NA,TGTGCCAGCAGTTTGACAGGGTATTCCTACGAGCAGTACTTC,CASSLTGYSYEQYF
TRBV12-5,TRBD1,TRBJ2-3,NA,TGTGCTAGTGCCTACGGGACAGGGGCCACAGATACGCAGTATTTT,CASAYGTGATDTQYF
TRBV24-1,NA,TRBJ2-2,NA,TGTGCCACCAGTGACCCTGACAGTGCGAACACCGGGGAGCTGTTTTTT,CATSDPDSANTGELFF
TRBV4-2,NA,TRBJ2-1,once,TGTGCCAGCAGCCAGTCGGGACAATCCTACAATGAGCAGTTCTTC,CASSQSGQSYNEQFF
TRBV24-1,NA,TRBJ1-2,few,TGTGCCACCAGTGATTTTTCAGGGCGTGGCTACACCTTC,CATSDFSGRGYTF
TRBV5-6,NA,TRBJ2-2,NA,TGTGCCAGCAGCTTGTTGGCGGGGACCGGGGAGCTGTTTTTT,CASSLLAGTGELFF
TRBV6-6,NA,TRBJ2-7,NA,TGTGCCAGCAAGCGACGTGGGGCCTATTACGAGCAGTACTTC,CASKRRGAYYEQYF
TRBV6-1,NA,TRBJ1-3,NA,TGTGCCAGCAGTGAAGGGTTCAGCTCTGGAAACACCATATATTTT,CASSEGFSSGNTIYF
TRBV28,TRBD2,TRBJ2-7,once,TGTGCCAGCAGGCCCCTAGCGGGGGTTTCGCGGGTCGAGCAGTACTTC,CASRPLAGVSRVEQYF
TRBV18,NA,TRBJ1-6,NA,TGTGCCAGCTCACCTACAGGGCTGAACTATAATTCACCCCTCCACTTT,CASSPTGLNYNSPLHF
TRBV11-2,TRBD1,TRBJ1-3,NA,TGTGCCAGCAGCTACTCTGGACAGGGCAACACCATATATTTT,CASSYSGQGNTIYF
TRBV6-5,TRBD1,TRBJ1-5,NA,TGTGCCAGCAGGGGACAGGGCAATCAGCCCCAGCATTTT,CASRGQGNQPQHF
TRBV6-1,NA,TRBJ1-1,NA,TGTGCCAGCAGTGAAGAGGGGTACGGGAACACTGAAGCTTTCTTT,CASSEEGYGNTEAFF
TRBV7-9,TRBD1,TRBJ1-2,few,TGTGCCAGCAGCGTGCAGGGGGCAAAAGGCTACACCTTC,CASSVQGAKGYTF
TRBV5-5,TRBD1,TRBJ1-4,NA,TGTGCCAGCAGCTTGACAGGGGAGGAAAAACTGTTTTTT,CASSLTGEEKLFF
TRBV5-1,NA,TRBJ1-6,NA,TGCGCCAGCAGCTTGGACGGACACGATAATTCACCCCTCCACTTT,CASSLDGHDNSPLHF
TRBV9,NA,TRBJ1-3,NA,TGTGCCAGCAGCGCTGCTGGCATCTCTGGAAACACCATATATTTT,CASSAAGISGNTIYF
TRBV19,NA,TRBJ2-7,NA,TGTGCCAGTAGTTCCCAGGGTTTCTACGAGCAGTACTTC,CASSSQGFYEQYF